The next 10 T cell receptor beta chains were all read from a single sample in a study of blood T cell repertoires in COVID-19. Measured with immunoSEQ multiplex PCR; TCRdb has only the in-frame clones, and not every one. The table includes roughly 190,000 clones, roughly 80% detected once. Specimen: peripheral blood. These receptors all stem from a woman aged 35 to 49 with acute or convalescent COVID-19.

This clone is a singleton in its sample. The genes are TRBV30 and TRBJ1-1; TRBD1 is a possible D gene (5 bases). V lost 0 bases to trimming and J lost 0 bases, with 8 bases between them. In germline, CDR1 is GTSNPN, CDR2 SVGIG (reference sequence). This CDR3 comprises 14 residues. In DNA form, the CDR3 reads TGTGCCTGGAGTGTAAAGGGGATGAACACTGAAGCTTTCTTT. Encoded protein: CAWSVKGMNTEAFF.

As to this clone: An end of the junction does not agree with germline; a read error may underlie this. The J gene is TRBJ2-3, the V gene TRBV7-7; D might be TRBD1 (6 bases). Germline lookup yields CDR1 SSHAT and CDR2 FNYEAQ (reference sequence). The CDR3 covers 14 residues. The DNA for the CDR3 is TGTGCTAGCAGCCCAGGGGTGAGCACAGATACGCAGTATTTT. This gives the protein CASSPGVSTDTQYF.

The V call is TRBV9, the J call TRBJ1-4; 7 nucleotides agree with TRBD1. The CDR3 totals 15 residues. Losses at the gene ends were 3 bases for V and 6 bases for J; bases not matched to a gene: 8. CDR1 and CDR2 from the germline V gene are SGDLS and YYNGEE. CDR3 nucleotide sequence: TGTGCCAGCAGCGACCCCGCGGGGACAGATGAAAAACTGTTTTTT. This gives the protein CASSDPAGTDEKLFF.

The chain links TRBV21-1 to TRBJ1-5. TRBV21-1 is flagged as a pseudogene. The CDR3 sequence is 16 residues long. CDR3 DNA: TGTGCCGGGCAGCCGATGGACTGTGGTGGCAATCAGCCCCAGCATTTT. The encoded protein is CAGQPMDCGGNQPQHF.

The chain uses TRBV6-6 and TRBJ2-4; D is undetermined. Germline V CDR1 and CDR2: MNHNY, SVGAGI (reference sequence). Trimming shortened V by 3 bases and J by 0 bases, and 6 bases separated the two germline ends. The CDR3 consists of 14 residues. This CDR3 is CASSYSLAKNIQYF. CDR3 DNA sequence: TGTGCCAGCAGTTATTCTCTAGCCAAAAACATTCAGTACTTC.

This sequence joins TRBV6-5 and TRBJ2-7; TRBD2 is a possible D gene (6 bases). Trimming took 0 bases from V and 5 from J, leaving 11 bases between them. CDR3 length: 14 amino acids. The V gene's germline CDR1 is MNHEY and CDR2 SVGAGI. The CDR3 loop is CASSYSEGINEQYF. As DNA, the CDR3 is TGTGCCAGCAGTTACTCGGAGGGTATCAACGAGCAGTACTTC.

The chain carries TRBV27 and TRBJ1-5; 8 bases are a match to TRBD1. Germline V gene sequence: CDR1 MNHEY, CDR2 SMNVEV (reference sequence). The V and J ends lost 6 bases and 1 base, in that order; junction bases with no gene match: 5. The CDR3 covers 15 residues. CDR3 sequence (DNA): TGTGCCAGCAGGCATGGACAGGGCAGCAATCAGCCCCAGCATTTT. Protein sequence: CASRHGQGSNQPQHF.

V gene TRBV11-2 combines with J gene TRBJ1-1; unclear D gene. The CDR3 is 13 amino acids. Germline V gene sequence: CDR1 SGHAT, CDR2 FQNNGV. Trimming pared 3 bases from V and 1 base from J, leaving 6 bases between. CDR3 sequence reads: CASSFFQNTEAFF. The CDR3 DNA is TGTGCCAGCAGCTTTTTTCAGAACACTGAAGCTTTCTTT.

The count of this clone is one. V usage is TRBV11-3 and J usage is TRBJ2-2, with D perhaps matching TRBD2 (5 bases). This CDR3 region has 14 residues. V shed 5 bases and J shed 8 bases, with 15 bases lying between them. In germline, CDR1 is SGHNT, CDR2 YENEEA. The CDR3, as DNA: TGTGCCAGCAGCCCCACTTGGGAGACAGGGGAGCTGTTTTTT. This sequence encodes CASSPTWETGELFF.

The gene calls are TRBV3-1 (or the pseudogene TRBV3-2) and TRBJ2-7; D gene uncertain. Trimming stripped 1 base from V and 0 bases from J, with 16 bases between. The CDR3 has 17 residues. CDR1 is LGHDT and CDR2 is YNNKEL in the germline V gene (reference sequence). The CDR3 loop is CASSQVIGRPSSYEQYF. The CDR3 coding sequence is TGTGCCAGCAGCCAAGTTATTGGCAGGCCGAGCTCCTACGAGCAGTACTTC.